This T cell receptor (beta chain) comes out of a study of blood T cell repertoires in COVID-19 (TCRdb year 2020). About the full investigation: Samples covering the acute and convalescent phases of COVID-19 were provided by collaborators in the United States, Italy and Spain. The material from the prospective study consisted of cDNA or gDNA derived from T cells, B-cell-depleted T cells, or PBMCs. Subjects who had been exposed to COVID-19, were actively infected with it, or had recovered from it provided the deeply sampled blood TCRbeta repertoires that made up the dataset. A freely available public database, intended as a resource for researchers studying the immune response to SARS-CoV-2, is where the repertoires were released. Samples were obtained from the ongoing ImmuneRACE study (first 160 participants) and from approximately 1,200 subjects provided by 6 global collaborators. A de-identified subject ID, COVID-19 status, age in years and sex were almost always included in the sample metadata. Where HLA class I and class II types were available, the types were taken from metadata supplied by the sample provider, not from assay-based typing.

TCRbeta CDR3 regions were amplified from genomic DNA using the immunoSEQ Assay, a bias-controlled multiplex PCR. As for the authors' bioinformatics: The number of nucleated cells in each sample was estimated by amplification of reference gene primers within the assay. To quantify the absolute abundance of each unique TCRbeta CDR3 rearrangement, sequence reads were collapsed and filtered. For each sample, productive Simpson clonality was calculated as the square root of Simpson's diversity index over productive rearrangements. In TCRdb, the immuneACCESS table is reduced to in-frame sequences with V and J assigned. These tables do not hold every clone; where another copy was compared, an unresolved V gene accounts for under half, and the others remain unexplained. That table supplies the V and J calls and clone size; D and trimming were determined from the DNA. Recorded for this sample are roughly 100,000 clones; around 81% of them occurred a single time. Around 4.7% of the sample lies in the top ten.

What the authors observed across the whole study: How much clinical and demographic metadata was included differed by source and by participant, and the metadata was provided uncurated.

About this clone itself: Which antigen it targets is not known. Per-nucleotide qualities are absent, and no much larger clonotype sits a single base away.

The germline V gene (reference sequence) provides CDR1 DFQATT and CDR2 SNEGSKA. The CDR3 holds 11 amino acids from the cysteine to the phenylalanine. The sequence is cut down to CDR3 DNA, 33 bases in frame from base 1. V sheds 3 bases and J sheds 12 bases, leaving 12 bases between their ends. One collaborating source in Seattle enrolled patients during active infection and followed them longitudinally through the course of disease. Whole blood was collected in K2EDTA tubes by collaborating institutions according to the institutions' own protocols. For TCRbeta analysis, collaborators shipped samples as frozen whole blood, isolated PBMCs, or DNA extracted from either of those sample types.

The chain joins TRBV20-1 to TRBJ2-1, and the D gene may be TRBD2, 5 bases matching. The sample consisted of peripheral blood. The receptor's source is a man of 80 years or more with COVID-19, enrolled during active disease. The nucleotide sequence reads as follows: TGCAGTGCTAGCCCAGCGAGGGTGCAGTTCTTC. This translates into CSASPARVQFF.